This T cell receptor beta chain was identified in a study of T cells in Graves' hyperthyroidism and ophthalmopathy. Notes on the study in general: Blood also showed most of the thyroid clonotypes that were expanded above 0.001.

Each patient was aged 18 to 65 and had newly diagnosed hyperthyroidism of under 2 months' duration. The source of the PBMCs was about 10 ml of fresh peripheral blood. The source material, RNA transcripts, was used to amplify TCR beta CDR3 regions. First-round RT-PCR of the TCR CDR3 relied on the HTBI primer set. A single record per CDR3 protein comes from TCRdb applying MiXCR to the multiplex PCR reads. The sample contains just under 750,000 distinct CDR3 sequences, over 35% of which appear only once. Remarks on this clonotype: Its target is unknown.

The CDR3 spans 14 residues. The germline gives CDR1 MGHDK, CDR2 SYGVNS. Trimming stripped 3 bases from V and 0 bases from J, with 6 bases between. The clonotype originates from a woman in her forties with Graves' hyperthyroidism. Sequenced material: blood. This chain joins TRBV25-1 and TRBJ1-3; D is undetermined. The CDR3 reads CASSETNSGNTIYF. The CDR3 DNA follows: TGTGCCAGCAGTGAGACAAACTCTGGAAACACCATATATTTT.